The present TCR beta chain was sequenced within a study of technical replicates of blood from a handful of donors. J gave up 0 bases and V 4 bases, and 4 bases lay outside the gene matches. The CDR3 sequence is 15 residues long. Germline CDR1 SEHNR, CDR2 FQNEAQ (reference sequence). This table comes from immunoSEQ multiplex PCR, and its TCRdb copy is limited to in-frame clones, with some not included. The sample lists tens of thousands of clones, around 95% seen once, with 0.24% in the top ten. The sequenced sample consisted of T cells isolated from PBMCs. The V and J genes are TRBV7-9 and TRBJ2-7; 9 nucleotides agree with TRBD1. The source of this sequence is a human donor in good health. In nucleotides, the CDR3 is TGTGCCAGCAGCTATACAGGGGGCAGCTCCTACGAGCAGTACTTC. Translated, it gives CASSYTGGSSYEQYF.